What follows are 17 T cell receptor beta chains derived from one specimen sequenced in a study of shared clonotypes between healthy human individuals. Positive CCR7 selection of CD45RO-negative cells yielded the naive CD8 cells, and terminally differentiated effector memory CD45RA+ cells were excluded. Data came from immunoSEQ multiplex PCR; TCRdb stores just in-frame clones and leaves some out. The sample lists over 2 million clones, about 95% occurring once. The specimen was naive CD8+ T cells sorted from blood. The receptors were sampled from a young man in good health.

The chain is built from TRBV7-8 and TRBJ2-7; maybe TRBD1 (6 bases). The CDR3 extends over 14 amino acids. The V gene's germline CDR1 is SGHVS and CDR2 FQNEAQ. V was pared by 1 base and J by 2 bases, with 9 bases between. The CDR3 region has the DNA TGTGCCAGCAGCTTAGTCACAGGGACCTACGAGCAGTACTTC. Translation gives CASSLVTGTYEQYF.

CDR3 nucleotide sequence: TGTGCCACCAGCAGACTGCTAGGGGACAGGGGTGGGTCACCCCTCCACTTT. This gives the protein CATSRLLGDRGGSPLHF. This chain uses TRBV15 with TRBJ1-6; TRBD1 aligns across 10 bases. The germline CDR1 and CDR2 sequences are LNHNV and YYDKDF (reference sequence). CDR3 size: 17 residues. J was trimmed by 10 bases and V by 2 bases; bases with no gene match: 11.

With regard to this clone: Within the sample, other DNA sequences also encode this same CDR3. The chain has TRBV4-3 and TRBJ2-7; 8 bases are a match to TRBD1. Germline assignment: CDR1 LGHNA and CDR2 YSLEER. J lost 2 bases, V lost 1 base, and 1 base had no gene match. The CDR3 contains 14 residues. The CDR3 DNA is TGCGCCAGCAGCCAAGGACAGGGGACCTACGAGCAGTACTTC. It specifies CASSQGQGTYEQYF.

There are a few counts of this clone. The chain links TRBV19 to TRBJ1-6; D unclear. The CDR3 sequence is 13 residues long. V was cut by 3 bases and J by 11 bases, with 11 bases left in between. Germline V gives CDR1 LNHDA, CDR2 SQIVND (reference sequence). The CDR3 nucleotides read TGTGCCAGTAGTATGGAGGGTGTGGCACCCCTCCACTTT. It is translated as CASSMEGVAPLHF.

The J gene is TRBJ2-5, the V gene TRBV27; no firm D call. Germline values: CDR1 MNHEY, CDR2 SMNVEV (reference sequence). This CDR3 region has 13 residues. With 5 bases removed from V and 1 base from J, the gap between germline ends came to 8 bases. The CDR3 nucleotides are TGTGCCAGCAGTCACTTGGCCCAAGAGACCCAGTACTTC. It codes for CASSHLAQETQYF.

The chain joins TRBV25-1 to TRBJ1-1; D may be TRBD1 (5 bases). The CDR3 covers 13 residues. Trimming took 3 bases from V and 3 from J, leaving 8 bases between them. Per the germline V gene, CDR1 is MGHDK and CDR2 is SYGVNS. CDR3 in DNA: TGTGCCAGCAGTGATATAGGGGACACTGAAGCTTTCTTT. It codes for CASSDIGDTEAFF.

The chain combines TRBV6-1 with TRBJ1-6; tentatively, D is TRBD1 (5 bases). The CDR3 has 12 residues. Per germline, CDR1 MNHNS and CDR2 SASEGT. The V gene lost 3 bases and the J gene lost 11 bases, with 8 bases spanning the gap. CDR3 region: CASSDWGPPLHF. The CDR3 coding sequence is TGTGCCAGCAGTGATTGGGGCCCACCCCTCCACTTT.

The chain uses TRBV15 and TRBJ1-6; D not resolved. CDR1 is LNHNV, CDR2 YYDKDF, per germline (reference sequence). This CDR3 is built from 18 residues. Trimming stripped 0 bases from V and 0 bases from J, with 12 bases between. For the CDR3, the DNA is TGTGCCACCAGCAGAGATCCCCCTGGCACCTCCTATAATTCACCCCTCCACTTT. Protein product: CATSRDPPGTSYNSPLHF.

The chain has TRBV4-1 and TRBJ2-2; TRBD1 matches at 8 bases. The CDR3 consists of 18 residues. From germline, CDR1 is MGHRA and CDR2 YSYEKL. V was pared by 0 bases and J by 2 bases, with 8 bases of the junction left unmatched. The CDR3 nucleotides read TGCGCCAGCAGCCAAGACACGTGGACAGGGAAAAACACCGGGGAGCTGTTTTTT. Translated: CASSQDTWTGKNTGELFF.

The CDR3 loop reads CASREGFMNTEAFF. The CDR3 DNA reads as TGTGCCAGTAGGGAGGGTTTTATGAACACTGAAGCTTTCTTT. The chain carries TRBV6-5 and TRBJ1-1, with D hard to call. This CDR3 region has 14 residues. The ends were cut back, 9 bases at V and 0 bases at J, with 14 bases in the middle. Germline loops: CDR1 MNHEY, CDR2 SVGAGI.

This clone occurred once. V usage is TRBV28 and J usage is TRBJ2-2; D is ambiguous. CDR1 and CDR2 from the germline V gene are MDHEN and SYDVKM. The CDR3 runs 14 residues. V was cut by 0 bases and J by 5 bases, with 7 bases left in between. The CDR3 nucleotides read TGTGCCAGCAGTTTATGGAAAGGGACCGGGGAGCTGTTTTTT. Encoded protein: CASSLWKGTGELFF.

V and J are TRBV7-9 and TRBJ2-1; TRBD1 matches at 8 bases. This CDR3 contains 15 residues. J lost 2 bases, V lost 4 bases, and 4 bases had no gene match. Germline-derived CDR1 and CDR2 are SEHNR and FQNEAQ (reference sequence). Here the CDR3 DNA reads TGTGCCAGCAGCTACGGGACAGGACCCTACAATGAGCAGTTCTTC. It is translated as CASSYGTGPYNEQFF.

V usage is TRBV7-9 and J usage is TRBJ1-4; perhaps TRBD1 as D (5 bases). This CDR3 is 15 amino acids long. Germline V gives CDR1 SEHNR, CDR2 FQNEAQ (reference sequence). V shed 4 bases and J shed 5 bases, with 14 bases lying between them. The CDR3 bases are TGTGCCAGCAGCTGGTTAATAGGGGTGAATGAAAAACTGTTTTTT. Its protein product is CASSWLIGVNEKLFF.

The V and J genes are TRBV13 and TRBJ2-7; 14 positions agree with TRBD2. Germline V gene lookup returns CDR1 PRHDT and CDR2 FYEKMQ (reference sequence). The V segment lost 5 bases and the J segment 4 bases; nucleotides outside the gene matches: 7. The CDR3 is 16 residues long. For the CDR3, the DNA is TGTGCCAGCAGCGGATCCGGGACTAGCGGGAGATACGAGCAGTACTTC. The encoded protein is CASSGSGTSGRYEQYF.

V and J are TRBV7-8 and TRBJ2-7, with 14 bases matching TRBD2. With 3 bases clipped from V and 3 bases from J, the junction kept 4 bases outside the gene matches. The CDR3 totals 16 residues. Germline V gene lookup returns CDR1 SGHVS and CDR2 FQNEAQ. CDR3 in DNA: TGTGCCAGCAGCTTGGGGACTAGCGGGGGCTACTACGAGCAGTACTTC. Translating it yields CASSLGTSGGYYEQYF.

The chain uses TRBV10-1 and TRBJ1-1, with D possibly being TRBD1 (6 bases). Trimming pared 7 bases from V and 1 base from J, leaving 16 bases between. Per germline, CDR1 WNHNN and CDR2 SYGVQD (reference sequence). CDR3 length: 15 residues. CDR3 sequence reads: CASTQSRGRNTEAFF. For the CDR3, the DNA is TGCGCCAGCACTCAGTCCAGGGGAAGGAACACTGAAGCTTTCTTT.

This clone showed up just once. V is TRBV7-9 and J is TRBJ2-3, with a possible D match to TRBD2 (6 bases). CDR1 and CDR2 from the germline V gene are SEHNR and FQNEAQ (reference sequence). The CDR3 sequence is 14 residues long. V lost 11 bases to trimming and J lost 0 bases, with 15 bases between them. In DNA form, the CDR3 reads TGTGCCGCCCCCCCGGCGGGAAGCACAGATACGCAGTATTTT. Translation gives CAAPPAGSTDTQYF.